These 5 T cell receptor beta chains came from one sample sequenced in a study of T-cell reconstitution after alpha-beta-depleted transplantation in children. Construction of the TCRbeta library involved unique molecular identifiers. TCRdb processed the PCR reads anew with MiXCR; each CDR3 protein has one entry. The data contain about 580,000 distinct CDR3 sequences, about 21% of them singletons. The sample consisted of PBMCs, mostly from graft donor cells, taken 360 days after TCRalphabeta/CD19-depleted stem cell transplant. Every receptor here comes from a boy under three years old who had a stem cell transplant for acute myeloid leukemia, so the T cells may come from the graft donor.

This clonotype showed up just a few times. The chain uses TRBV28 and TRBJ1-5; 9 bases are a match to TRBD1. This CDR3 contains 15 residues. V trimming: 6 bases; J trimming: 1 base; junction bases outside the gene matches: 4. Per the germline V gene, CDR1 is MDHEN and CDR2 is SYDVKM. CDR3 loop: CASRGTGTSNQPQHF. Here the CDR3 DNA reads TGTGCCAGCAGAGGGACAGGGACCAGCAATCAGCCCCAGCATTTT.

This clonotype was found a few times. The chain uses TRBV4-3 and TRBJ2-3; 8 nucleotides match TRBD2. CDR1 and CDR2 (germline): LGHNA, YSLEER. The CDR3 runs to 16 residues. Trimming removed 4 bases from V and 1 base from J; junction bases left unmatched: 7. The CDR3, as DNA: TGCGCCAGCAGCCCCCTAACGGGAGGGCGCACAGATACGCAGTATTTT. It yields the protein CASSPLTGGRTDTQYF.

A few counts support this clonotype. This rearrangement joins TRBV20-1 to TRBJ2-5; perhaps TRBD2 as D (5 bases). This CDR3 has 12 residues. Germline V gene sequence: CDR1 DFQATT, CDR2 SNEGSKA (reference sequence). CDR3 nucleotides: TGCACTGTATCGGGGTCCAGGGAGACCCAGTACTTC. As protein: CTVSGSRETQYF.

This clonotype was detected a few times. This chain joins TRBV5-5 and TRBJ1-6, with 7 bases aligning to TRBD1. V was clipped by 4 bases and J by 7 bases; unmatched bases: 11. The CDR3 consists of 16 residues. The V gene's germline CDR1 is SGHKS and CDR2 YYEKEE (reference sequence). CDR3 in DNA: TGTGCCAGCAGCGATAGACAGGGATCAGGAAATTCACCCCTCCACTTT. Protein: CASSDRQGSGNSPLHF.

The gene calls are TRBV12-3 or TRBV12-4 and TRBJ2-1, with 9 nucleotides matching TRBD1. The CDR3 spans 15 residues. J was trimmed by 5 bases and V by 2 bases; bases with no gene match: 4. DNA of the CDR3: TGTGCCAGCAGTTTACGTCGGGACAGGGACAATGAGCAGTTCTTC. The encoded protein is CASSLRRDRDNEQFF.